The 16 T cell receptor beta chains reported below all come from one sample, sequenced in a study of T cell responses to AZD1222 COVID-19 vaccine. Data came from immunoSEQ multiplex PCR; TCRdb stores just in-frame clones and leaves some out. The sample lists 55,000 to 65,000 clones, 70% to 90% seen once, with about 15% in the top ten. Here the sequenced sample was peripheral blood, taken on day 0 of AZD1222 vaccination. Receptors originate from an adult in good health.

The rearrangement links TRBV7-9 to TRBJ2-3; 9 nucleotides agree with TRBD1. The germline V gene has CDR1 SEHNR and CDR2 FQNEAQ (reference sequence). The CDR3 loop spans 16 amino acids. V shed 5 bases, J shed 4 bases, and the junction held 10 bases outside the gene matches. The CDR3 coding sequence is TGTGCCAGCAGCCCTCCGGGACAGGGTTTACCAGATACGCAGTATTTT. Translating it yields CASSPPGQGLPDTQYF.

The rearrangement links TRBV6-5 to TRBJ2-7; D could derive from TRBD1 or TRBD2 (6 bases each). The V and J ends lost 3 bases and 7 bases respectively, with 13 bases between them. This CDR3 is built from 13 residues. The germline CDR1 and CDR2 sequences are MNHEY and SVGAGI. The DNA of the CDR3 is TGTGCCAGCAGTTATAACAGGGCGGGGGAGCAGTACTTC. Translating gives CASSYNRAGEQYF.

The chain uses TRBV5-6 and TRBJ2-7, with 10 bases that match TRBD2. This CDR3 spans 15 amino acids. J gave up 3 bases and V 2 bases, and 5 bases lay outside the gene matches. The germline V gene encodes CDR1 SGHDT and CDR2 YYEEEE. Written as DNA, the CDR3 is TGTGCCAGCAGCTTAACTAGCGGGGACAACTACGAGCAGTACTTC. As protein: CASSLTSGDNYEQYF.

In its sample, this clone was seen a few times. CDR3 nucleotides: TGCGCCAGCAGCCTCCGGGGGGGTACTGAAGCTTTCTTT. This encodes CASSLRGGTEAFF. The chain employs TRBV5-1 and TRBJ1-1, with D maybe TRBD1 (5 bases). CDR3 length: 13 residues. The V end was cut by 4 bases, the J end by 5 bases, with 12 bases between. Germline CDR1 and CDR2: SGHRS and YFSETQ.

CDR3 bases: TGCGCCAGCAGCCAAGTCGTGACAGGGGGTGACACCGGGGAGCTGTTTTTT. Amino acid sequence: CASSQVVTGGDTGELFF. This chain connects TRBV4-1 to TRBJ2-2, with 9 bases fitting TRBD1. There are 17 residues in the CDR3. Germline lookup yields CDR1 MGHRA and CDR2 YSYEKL. With 1 base clipped from V and 3 bases from J, the junction kept 6 bases outside the gene matches.

The CDR3 here is CAWSGVNSNQPQHF. The CDR3, as DNA: TGTGCCTGGAGTGGGGTTAATAGCAATCAGCCCCAGCATTTT. The V gene is TRBV30, the J gene TRBJ1-5; D unclear. This CDR3 is 14 amino acids long. In germline, CDR1 is GTSNPN, CDR2 SVGIG (reference sequence). Trimming left V 1 base short and J 0 bases short, with 7 bases between.

The chain recombines TRBV27 with TRBJ2-7, with D maybe TRBD1 (5 bases). V lost 5 bases, J lost 0 bases, and 11 bases lay in between. The germline V gene encodes CDR1 MNHEY and CDR2 SMNVEV (reference sequence). This CDR3 is 14 amino acids long. The CDR3 DNA reads as TGTGCCAGCAGTCCCCAGACAGACTCCTACGAGCAGTACTTC. Residues: CASSPQTDSYEQYF.

This clone came up a few times. The gene calls are TRBV29-1 and TRBJ2-2; 8 bases are a match to TRBD1. The junction had 1 base not matched to a gene; V was cut back by 5 bases and J by 5 bases. This CDR3 is 12 amino acids long. Looked up from germline, CDR1 is SQVTM and CDR2 is ANQGSEA. CDR3: CSVRQGTGELFF. DNA for the CDR3: TGCAGCGTTCGACAGGGGACCGGGGAGCTGTTTTTT.

This clone occurred a few times. The chain carries TRBV27 and TRBJ2-2, with 7 positions matching TRBD1. CDR1 is MNHEY, CDR2 SMNVEV, per germline (reference sequence). V shed 6 bases, J shed 1 base, and the junction held 8 bases outside the gene matches. This CDR3 is built from 16 residues. The CDR3 nucleotides read TGTGCCAGCAGCTATGGGGACAGACTGAACACCGGGGAGCTGTTTTTT. Translated, it gives CASSYGDRLNTGELFF.

The gene calls are TRBV10-3 and TRBJ2-7, with D possibly TRBD2 on 6 matching bases. The germline V gene encodes CDR1 ENHRY and CDR2 SYGVKD. CDR3 length: 14 amino acids. The V end lost 6 bases, the J end lost 4 bases, and 16 bases lay between the germline ends. CDR3 protein: CAIRGRQAEYEQYF. The CDR3, as DNA: TGTGCCATCAGGGGGAGGCAGGCTGAATACGAGCAGTACTTC.

This clone was observed a handful of times. The V gene is TRBV9, the J gene TRBJ1-1, with D possibly TRBD1 on 6 matching bases. The CDR3 has 16 residues. CDR1 SGDLS and CDR2 YYNGEE come from the germline V gene. V was clipped by 0 bases and J by 0 bases, with 12 bases between them. This CDR3 is CASSVARTGMNTEAFF. CDR3 nucleotide sequence: TGTGCCAGCAGCGTAGCCCGTACAGGGATGAACACTGAAGCTTTCTTT.

The V call is TRBV2, the J call TRBJ1-4; the D is unclear. Trimming took off 8 bases at V and 3 bases at J, with 13 bases between the two ends. Looked up from germline, CDR1 is SNHLY and CDR2 is FYNNEI. The CDR3 length is 14 residues. The CDR3 protein is CASGNTRSNEKLFF. In nucleotides, the CDR3 is TGTGCCAGCGGAAACACAAGATCTAATGAAAAACTGTTTTTT.

This chain connects TRBV5-8 to TRBJ2-7; D is undetermined. Germline CDR1 and CDR2: SGHTS and YDEGEE. V lost 4 bases and J lost 10, with 15 bases in between. CDR3 length: 12 residues. The CDR3 DNA reads as TGTGCCAGCAGCCAAACTCCGTCCCGTCAGTACTTC. The encoded protein is CASSQTPSRQYF.

The V gene is TRBV28, the J gene TRBJ1-4; tentative D call: TRBD1 (5 bases). Germline assignment: CDR1 MDHEN and CDR2 SYDVKM. The CDR3 loop spans 13 amino acids. V lost 2 bases, J lost 5 bases, and 6 bases lay in between. CDR3 protein: CASSLGQNEKLFF. The CDR3 bases are TGTGCCAGCAGTTTAGGACAAAATGAAAAACTGTTTTTT.

J is TRBJ2-5 and V is TRBV29-1, with D tentatively TRBD1 (7 bases). CDR3 length: 13 residues. V shed 3 bases and J shed 9 bases, with 17 bases lying between them. Germline lookup yields CDR1 SQVTM and CDR2 ANQGSEA. The CDR3 region has the DNA TGCAGCGTTGAGCTCTACGACAGGGAGGCCCAGTACTTC. Translating it yields CSVELYDREAQYF.

This chain uses TRBV6-2 or TRBV6-3 with TRBJ1-6, with a possible D match to TRBD1 (5 bases). The CDR3 covers 15 residues. Germline lookup yields CDR1 MNHEY and CDR2 SVGEGT. Trimming cost V 5 bases and J 3 bases, with 11 bases left between them. CDR3 sequence (DNA): TGTGCCAGCAGTAAGGGGTCTTTCTATAATTCACCCCTCCACTTT. Protein product: CASSKGSFYNSPLHF.